This T cell receptor beta chain appears in the sequencing data of a study of beta chain features in type 1 diabetes. As every portion of the isolated RNA was reverse transcribed, the sequencing read expressed TCRB transcripts. The method was immunoSEQ multiplex PCR; TCRdb's version includes in-frame clones alone and lacks a portion of them. The sample has under 950,000 clones; around a sixth are singletons. General study points: Naive, central memory and Treg TCRB repertoires appeared more alike in patients than in healthy donors.

Unmatched junction bases numbered 7, after V lost 6 bases and J lost 3 bases. The CDR3 spans 15 residues. Germline V gene lookup returns CDR1 MDHEN and CDR2 SYDVKM. This clone has just a few counts. What it recognizes is unknown. The TCR sequence derives from a young woman in good health. The source material was naive CD4+ T cells from blood. This chain connects TRBV28 to TRBJ2-7, with 11 nucleotides matching TRBD2. The CDR3 region has the DNA TGTGCCAGCAGCCGCGGGACTAGCGGAGACTACGAGCAGTACTTC. This sequence encodes CASSRGTSGDYEQYF.